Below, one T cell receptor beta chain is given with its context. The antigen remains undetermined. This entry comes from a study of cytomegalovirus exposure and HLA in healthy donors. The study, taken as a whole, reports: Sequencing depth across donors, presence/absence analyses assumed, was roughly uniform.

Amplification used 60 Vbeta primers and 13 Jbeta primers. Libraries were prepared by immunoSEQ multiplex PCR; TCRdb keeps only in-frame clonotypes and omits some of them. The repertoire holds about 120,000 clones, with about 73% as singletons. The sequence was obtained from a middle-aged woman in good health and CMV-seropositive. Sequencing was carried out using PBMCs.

The CDR3 sequence is CASSIPPWTGNTEAFF. Written as DNA, the CDR3 is TGTGCCAGTAGTATCCCCCCGTGGACAGGGAACACTGAAGCTTTCTTT. The V and J genes are TRBV19 and TRBJ1-1; 7 bases are shared with TRBD1. Germline CDR1 and CDR2: LNHDA and SQIVND (reference sequence). The trim removed 3 bases at V and 1 base at J, leaving 8 bases unmatched. CDR3 size: 16 residues.